This TCR beta chain was captured in a study of T cells expressing NK-cell markers. Study results and limitations: The dominant NKG2C+ clonotypes represented about 1.0-7.0% of CD8+ T cells in five or six donors.

Looked up from germline, CDR1 is MNHNS and CDR2 is SASEGT. The CDR3 runs 13 residues. Concerning this clonotype itself: Its antigen is as yet unknown.

TCRdb re-called the 5' RACE reads and catalogs CDR3 proteins one per entry, DNA excluded. The table gives roughly 350,000 distinct CDR3 sequences; the top ten clones make up around 4.9% of it. The receptor was derived from a man aged 18-75 years in good health. The chain uses TRBV6-1 and TRBJ1-2; absent DNA, TCRdb's TRBD1 call cannot be checked. The sample consisted of blood T cells: a sorted CD56 or NKG2C T cell subset, CD4+ or CD8+ T cells, or bulk PBMC T cells (not recorded which). CDR3 amino acids: CASTSAGERGYTF.